This passage covers 21 T cell receptor beta chains from one sample sequenced in a study of CD8 T cells in ankylosing spondylitis. TCRdb reprocessed the 5' RACE reads with MiXCR, giving one entry per CDR3 protein. Seen here are more than 110,000 distinct CDR3 sequences, roughly 8.8% observed once, and the top ten hold approximately 7%. The sequencing sample was made of synovial fluid, either unsorted or a sorted T cell fraction (not recorded which). All receptors come from a male donor with ankylosing spondylitis.

This clonotype appeared many times. This chain joins TRBV28 and TRBJ2-1; 11 bases are a match to TRBD2. Unmatched junction bases numbered 5, after V lost 4 bases and J lost 12 bases. The CDR3 spans 13 residues. The germline CDR1 and CDR2 sequences are MDHEN and SYDVKM. The CDR3 coding sequence is TGTGCCAGCAGTTCATCCCTAGCGGGAGGGCAGTTCTTC. The encoded protein is CASSSSLAGGQFF.

This clonotype was counted a few times. The V call is TRBV28, the J call TRBJ1-5; D gene unclear. This CDR3 spans 16 amino acids. V was pared by 3 bases and J by 0 bases, with 12 bases between. Germline values: CDR1 MDHEN, CDR2 SYDVKM. CDR3 DNA sequence: TGTGCCAGCAGTTTTACCGGGTCGCCTAGCAATCAGCCCCAGCATTTT. This translates into CASSFTGSPSNQPQHF.

In its sample, this clonotype was seen many times. The V gene is TRBV20-1, the J gene TRBJ1-5, with no clear D. From germline, CDR1 is DFQATT and CDR2 SNEGSKA (reference sequence). V was pared by 5 bases and J by 2 bases, with 13 bases between. This CDR3 has 14 amino acids. CDR3 in DNA: TGCAGTGCTGGACGAGGTTCGGGCAATCAGCCCCAGCATTTT. Translation gives CSAGRGSGNQPQHF.

This clonotype came up many times. The V and J genes are TRBV7-6 and TRBJ2-5, with 7 bases aligning to TRBD1. V shed 0 bases, J shed 3 bases, and the junction held 7 bases outside the gene matches. The germline V gene has CDR1 SGHVS and CDR2 FNYEAQ. This CDR3 region has 16 residues. The CDR3 is CASSLATGTAKETQYF. CDR3 bases: TGTGCCAGCAGCTTAGCTACCGGGACAGCCAAAGAGACCCAGTACTTC.

The chain uses TRBV11-2 and TRBJ2-5, with TRBD2 as a possible D gene (5 bases). Germline V gene data show CDR1 as SGHAT and CDR2 as FQNNGV. The CDR3 has 14 amino acids. Trimming took 7 bases from V and 5 from J, leaving 17 bases between them. CDR3 nucleotides: TGTGCCAGCAAGAGGTCCGGGGATTCGGAGACCCAGTACTTC. Translating it yields CASKRSGDSETQYF.

This rearrangement joins TRBV29-1 to TRBJ2-1; D remains unclear. There are 14 residues in the CDR3. Germline values: CDR1 SQVTM, CDR2 ANQGSEA. Trimming took 6 bases from V and 5 from J, leaving 17 bases between them. CDR3 amino acids: CSVYDLTVNNEQFF. CDR3 DNA: TGCAGCGTATACGACCTGACTGTCAACAATGAGCAGTTCTTC.

This clonotype was seen more than once but under ten times. The J gene is TRBJ1-2, the V gene TRBV7-2; 10 nucleotides align to TRBD1. Germline CDR1 is SGHTA and CDR2 is FQGNSA. The CDR3 has 16 residues. Germline trimming cut 3 bases from V and 5 bases from J; bases unmatched to any gene: 9. The CDR3 is CASSFGGGQGWYGYTF. Here the CDR3 DNA reads TGTGCCAGCAGCTTCGGGGGGGGACAGGGGTGGTATGGCTACACCTTC.

This clonotype was seen repeatedly, ten times or more. This chain uses TRBV30 with TRBJ2-3, with D possibly being TRBD2 (6 bases). This CDR3 has 13 residues. Trimming stripped 3 bases from V and 9 bases from J, with 16 bases between. The germline V gene encodes CDR1 GTSNPN and CDR2 SVGIG (reference sequence). CDR3 sequence: CAWSGSRSGTQYF. The CDR3 bases are TGTGCCTGGAGCGGGAGTCGGTCAGGCACGCAGTATTTT.

In its sample, this clonotype was seen many times. The chain is built from TRBV6-1 and TRBJ2-7; either TRBD1 or TRBD2 may supply D (6 bases each). The CDR3 runs 15 residues. The V end was cut by 2 bases, the J end by 1 base, with 12 bases between. Germline CDR1 MNHNS, CDR2 SASEGT. CDR3 DNA sequence: TGTGCCAGCAGTGAACTGGGGGGCGATTCCTACGAGCAGTACTTC. It codes for CASSELGGDSYEQYF.

This sequence joins TRBV5-1 and TRBJ1-2; weak D call: TRBD1 (6 bases). Germline V gives CDR1 SGHRS, CDR2 YFSETQ. The CDR3 sequence is 14 residues long. Trimming took 0 bases from V and 7 from J, leaving 13 bases between them. This CDR3 is CASSLEGQGSGYTF. For the CDR3, the DNA is TGCGCCAGCAGCTTGGAAGGGCAGGGGAGTGGCTACACCTTC.

This clonotype was seen more than once but under ten times. The chain has TRBV28 and TRBJ2-1; 11 nucleotides agree with TRBD2. V was pared by 8 bases and J by 2 bases, with 5 bases of the junction left unmatched. Germline CDR1 MDHEN, CDR2 SYDVKM. This CDR3 is built from 15 residues. The CDR3 loop reads CASGPSGRTYNEQFF. The CDR3 nucleotides are TGTGCCAGCGGGCCTAGCGGGAGGACCTACAATGAGCAGTTCTTC. Complete variable domain (other parts from reference TRBV28 and TRBJ2-1): DVKVTQSSRYLVKRTGEKVFLECVQDMDHENMFWYRQDPGLGLRLIYFSYDVKMKEKGDIPEGYSVSREKKERFSLILESASTNQTSMYLCASGPSGRTYNEQFFGPGTRLTVL.

This clonotype was picked up many times. The chain couples TRBV28 to TRBJ1-2; D remains ambiguous. V was cut by 6 bases and J by 5 bases, with 16 bases left in between. The CDR3 consists of 14 residues. Germline V CDR1 and CDR2: MDHEN, SYDVKM. CDR3 amino acids: CASSPFGIGYGYTF. The CDR3 DNA is TGTGCCAGCAGCCCATTTGGGATAGGATATGGCTACACCTTC.

V gene TRBV20-1 combines with J gene TRBJ2-4; 8 bases line up with TRBD2. V trimming: 6 bases; J trimming: 0 bases; junction bases outside the gene matches: 10. The CDR3 loop spans 16 amino acids. Per germline, CDR1 DFQATT and CDR2 SNEGSKA (reference sequence). In DNA, the CDR3 is TGCAGTGCAGTGGACAGCGGGAGTGGAGCCAAAAACATTCAGTACTTC. Protein sequence: CSAVDSGSGAKNIQYF.

This clonotype was observed at least ten times. The V call is TRBV7-2, the J call TRBJ1-5; D gene unclear. The CDR3 consists of 15 residues. Looked up from germline, CDR1 is SGHTA and CDR2 is FQGNSA. V was cut by 0 bases and J by 5 bases, with 11 bases left in between. The CDR3 DNA is TGTGCCAGCAGCTTAGCGCGCACAGACTATCAGCCCCAGCATTTT. It specifies CASSLARTDYQPQHF.

The rearrangement joins TRBV5-1 to TRBJ2-5; D is possibly TRBD1 (6 bases). CDR3 length equals 13 residues. CDR1 SGHRS and CDR2 YFSETQ come from the germline V gene. V was trimmed by 6 bases and J by 0 bases, leaving 9 bases between them. The CDR3 DNA is TGCGCCAGCAACCGGGACAACCAAGAGACCCAGTACTTC. Its translation: CASNRDNQETQYF.

This clonotype was recorded many times. The genes are TRBV6-1 and TRBJ1-5, with D unclear. V lost 6 bases and J lost 0, with 18 bases in between. The V gene's germline CDR1 is MNHNS and CDR2 SASEGT. The CDR3 is 17 amino acids. The CDR3 loop is CASRDGEWAYSNQPQHF. The CDR3 region has the DNA TGTGCCAGCAGAGATGGGGAGTGGGCCTATAGCAATCAGCCCCAGCATTTT.

At least ten counts were recorded for this clonotype. V usage is TRBV28 and J usage is TRBJ2-1, with D possibly matching TRBD1 (6 bases). V shed 1 base and J shed 4 bases, with 11 bases lying between them. Germline V lookup: CDR1 MDHEN, CDR2 SYDVKM. CDR3 length: 15 residues. CDR3 DNA: TGTGCCAGCAGTTTATATCAGGGGTCTTACAATGAGCAGTTCTTC. It is translated as CASSLYQGSYNEQFF.

This chain uses TRBV20-1 with TRBJ2-1; D remains ambiguous. The CDR3 sequence is 15 residues long. V lost 7 bases, J lost 1 base, and 17 bases lay in between. From germline, CDR1 is DFQATT and CDR2 SNEGSKA (reference sequence). Here the CDR3 DNA reads TGCAGTGTACAAGCGAGGACGAGATCCTACAATGAGCAGTTCTTC. Its translation is CSVQARTRSYNEQFF.

This clonotype came up a few times. A read error may account for a junction end that differs from germline. This rearrangement joins TRBV29-1 to TRBJ2-1, with 8 bases matching TRBD1. Germline CDR1 is SQVTM and CDR2 is ANQGSEA. This CDR3 has 15 residues. The CDR3 is CSVEGGTGSYNEQFF. The CDR3 DNA follows: TGCAGCGTGGAAGGGGGGACAGGCTCCTACAATGAGCAGTTCTTC.

The genes are TRBV5-5 and TRBJ2-5, with 9 bases lining up with TRBD1. The CDR3 totals 14 residues. CDR1 is SGHKS, CDR2 YYEKEE, per germline (reference sequence). V lost 1 base, J lost 5 bases, and 3 bases stayed unmatched. The CDR3 DNA follows: TGTGCCAGCAGCTTGAGGACAGGGGACGAGACCCAGTACTTC. It codes for CASSLRTGDETQYF.

This clonotype has ten or more counts. The rearrangement links TRBV7-2 to TRBJ2-1; D is possibly TRBD1 or TRBD2 (6 bases each). The CDR3 runs 16 residues. V dropped 5 bases and J dropped 6 bases, with 20 bases sitting between them. Germline V gene lookup returns CDR1 SGHTA and CDR2 FQGNSA. The CDR3 nucleotides are TGTGCCAGCAGCCCCAGAGGGGGGTCCCGAGGCAATGAGCAGTTCTTC. Translation: CASSPRGGSRGNEQFF.